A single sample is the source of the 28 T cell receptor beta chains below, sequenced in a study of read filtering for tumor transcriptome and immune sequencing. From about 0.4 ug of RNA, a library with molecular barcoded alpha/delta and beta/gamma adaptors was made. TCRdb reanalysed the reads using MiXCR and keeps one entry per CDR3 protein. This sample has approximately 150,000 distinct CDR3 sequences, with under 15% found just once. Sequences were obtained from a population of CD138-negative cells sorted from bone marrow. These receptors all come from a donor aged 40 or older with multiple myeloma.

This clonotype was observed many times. The CDR3 loop reads CASSFLGEQYF. The CDR3 coding sequence is TGTGCCAGCAGCTTCCTCGGGGAGCAGTACTTC. The genes are TRBV2 and TRBJ2-7; D call uncertain. Germline lookup yields CDR1 SNHLY and CDR2 FYNNEI. V lost 6 bases and J lost 7, with 10 bases in between. This CDR3 region has 11 residues. Full variable domain (outside the CDR3, taken from reference TRBV2 and TRBJ2-7): EPEVTQTPSHQVTQMGQEVILRCVPISNHLYFYWYRQILGQKVEFLVSFYNNEISEKSEIFDDQFSVERPDGSNFTLKIRSTKLEDSAMYFCASSFLGEQYFGPGTRLTVT.

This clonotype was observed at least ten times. CDR3 in amino acids: CASSGLGREYGDTQYF. CDR3 sequence (DNA): TGTGCCAGCAGTGGCCTTGGCAGGGAATACGGAGATACGCAGTATTTT. The V gene is TRBV27, the J gene TRBJ2-3; tentative D call: TRBD1 (5 bases). V lost 5 bases and J 5 bases, leaving 20 bases between the germline ends. The CDR3 loop spans 16 amino acids. CDR1 MNHEY and CDR2 SMNVEV come from the germline V gene (reference sequence).

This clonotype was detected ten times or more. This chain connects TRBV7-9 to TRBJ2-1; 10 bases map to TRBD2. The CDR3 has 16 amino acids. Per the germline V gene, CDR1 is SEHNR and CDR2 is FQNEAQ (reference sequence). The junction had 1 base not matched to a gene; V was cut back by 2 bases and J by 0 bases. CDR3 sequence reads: CASSLRLAGSYNEQFF. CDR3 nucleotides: TGTGCCAGCAGCTTACGACTAGCGGGCTCCTACAATGAGCAGTTCTTC.

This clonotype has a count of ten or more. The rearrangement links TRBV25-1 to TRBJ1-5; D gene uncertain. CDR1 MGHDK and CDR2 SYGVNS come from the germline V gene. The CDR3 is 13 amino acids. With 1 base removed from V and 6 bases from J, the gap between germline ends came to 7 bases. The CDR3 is CASSEWEAQPQHF. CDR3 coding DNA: TGTGCCAGCAGTGAATGGGAAGCTCAGCCCCAGCATTTT.

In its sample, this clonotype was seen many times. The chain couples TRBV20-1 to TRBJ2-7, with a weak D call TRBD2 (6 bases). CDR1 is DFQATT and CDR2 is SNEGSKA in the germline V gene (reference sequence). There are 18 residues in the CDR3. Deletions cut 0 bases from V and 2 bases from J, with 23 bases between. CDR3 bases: TGCAGTGCTAGAGACCTGATTACTAGCACCGGTCTCCCCTACGAGCAGTACTTC. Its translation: CSARDLITSTGLPYEQYF.

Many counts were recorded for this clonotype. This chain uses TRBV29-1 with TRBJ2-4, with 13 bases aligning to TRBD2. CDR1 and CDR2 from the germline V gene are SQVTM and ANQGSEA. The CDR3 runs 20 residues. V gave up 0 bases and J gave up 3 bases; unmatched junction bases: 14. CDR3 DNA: TGCAGCGTTGAAGACCCCGGGGGACTAGCGGGGCTCGGGGGCAAAAACATTCAGTACTTC. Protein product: CSVEDPGGLAGLGGKNIQYF.

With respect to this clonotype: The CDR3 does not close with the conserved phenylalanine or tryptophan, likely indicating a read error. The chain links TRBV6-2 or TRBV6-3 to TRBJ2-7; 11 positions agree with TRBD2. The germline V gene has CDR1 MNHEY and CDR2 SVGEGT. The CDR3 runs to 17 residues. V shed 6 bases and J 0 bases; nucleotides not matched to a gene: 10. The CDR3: CASRPPGLADGSYEQYL. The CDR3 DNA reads TGTGCCAGCAGACCTCCGGGACTAGCGGACGGCTCCTACGAGCAGTACCTC.

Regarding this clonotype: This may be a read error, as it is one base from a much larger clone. CDR3 sequence: CASGQSNTGELYF. The CDR3 DNA follows: TGTGCCAGCGGCCAGTCAAACACCGGGGAGCTGTATTTT. The rearrangement joins TRBV12-3 or TRBV12-4 to TRBJ2-2; the D gene is possibly TRBD2 (5 bases). The CDR3 has 13 residues.

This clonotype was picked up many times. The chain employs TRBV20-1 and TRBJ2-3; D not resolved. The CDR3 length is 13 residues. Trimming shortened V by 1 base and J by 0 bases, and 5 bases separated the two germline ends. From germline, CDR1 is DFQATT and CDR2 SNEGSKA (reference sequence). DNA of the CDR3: TGCAGTGCTAGAGCGGAAAGCACAGATACGCAGTATTTT. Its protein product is CSARAESTDTQYF.

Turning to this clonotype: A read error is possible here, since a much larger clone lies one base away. DNA for the CDR3: TGTGCCAGCAGCCAAGAGAGAACAGCTTACTCCTACGAGCAGTACTTC. Protein sequence: CASSQERTAYSYEQYF. V is TRBV4-2 and J is TRBJ2-7; D uncertain. V lost 0 bases and J lost 0, with 12 bases in between. Germline V gives CDR1 LGHNA, CDR2 YNFKEQ. This CDR3 comprises 16 residues.

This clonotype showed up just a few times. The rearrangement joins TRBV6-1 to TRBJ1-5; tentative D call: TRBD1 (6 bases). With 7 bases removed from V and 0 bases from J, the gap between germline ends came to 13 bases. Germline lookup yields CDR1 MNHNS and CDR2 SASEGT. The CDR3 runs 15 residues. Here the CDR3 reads CASTSWGHSNQPQHF. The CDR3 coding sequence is TGTGCCAGCACCTCTTGGGGACATAGCAATCAGCCCCAGCATTTT.

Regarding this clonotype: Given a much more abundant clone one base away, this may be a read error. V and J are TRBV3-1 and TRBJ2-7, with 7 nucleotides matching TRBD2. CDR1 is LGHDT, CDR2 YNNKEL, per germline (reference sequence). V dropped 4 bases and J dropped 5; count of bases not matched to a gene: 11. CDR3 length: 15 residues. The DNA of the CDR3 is TGTGCCAGCAGCCCTGGGACTAACGGGAGAAACGAGCAGTACTTC. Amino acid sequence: CASSPGTNGRNEQYF.

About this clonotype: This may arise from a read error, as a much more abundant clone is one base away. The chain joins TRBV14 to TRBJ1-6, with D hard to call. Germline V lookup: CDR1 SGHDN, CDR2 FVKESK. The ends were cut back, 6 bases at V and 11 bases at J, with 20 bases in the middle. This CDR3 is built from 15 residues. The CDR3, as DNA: TGTGCCAGCAGTCAAAGGTCGGGCCCTATAGCACCCCTCCACTTT. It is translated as CASSQRSGPIAPLHF. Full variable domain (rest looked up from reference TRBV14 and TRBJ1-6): EAGVTQFPSHSVIEKGQTVTLRCDPISGHDNLYWYRRVMGKEIKFLLHFVKESKQDESGMPNNRFLAERTGGTYSTLKVQPAELEDSGVYFCASSQRSGPIAPLHFGNGTRLTVT.

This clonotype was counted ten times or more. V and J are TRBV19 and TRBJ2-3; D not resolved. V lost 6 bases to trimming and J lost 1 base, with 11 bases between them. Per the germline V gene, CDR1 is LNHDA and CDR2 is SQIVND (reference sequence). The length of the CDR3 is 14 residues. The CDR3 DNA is TGTGCCAGTAGCCTAACGGGTGGCACAGATACGCAGTATTTT. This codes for CASSLTGGTDTQYF.

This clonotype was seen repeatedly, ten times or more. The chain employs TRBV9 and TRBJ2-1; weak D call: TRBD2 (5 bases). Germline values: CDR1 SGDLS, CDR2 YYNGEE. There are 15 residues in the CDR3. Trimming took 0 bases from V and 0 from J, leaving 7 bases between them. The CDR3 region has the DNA TGTGCCAGCAGCGTAGGAAGCGGCTCCTACAATGAGCAGTTCTTC. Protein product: CASSVGSGSYNEQFF.

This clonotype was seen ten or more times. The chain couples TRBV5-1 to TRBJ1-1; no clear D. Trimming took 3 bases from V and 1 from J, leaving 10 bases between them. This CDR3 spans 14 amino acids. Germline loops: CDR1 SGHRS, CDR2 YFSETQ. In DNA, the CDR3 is TGCGCCAGCAGCTGGCAGGACTGGAACACTGAAGCTTTCTTT. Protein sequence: CASSWQDWNTEAFF.

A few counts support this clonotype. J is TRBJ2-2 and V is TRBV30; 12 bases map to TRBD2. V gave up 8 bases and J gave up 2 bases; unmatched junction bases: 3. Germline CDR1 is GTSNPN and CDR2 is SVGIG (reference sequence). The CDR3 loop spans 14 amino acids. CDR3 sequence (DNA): TGTGCCGGCGGACTAGCGGGAAACACCGGGGAGCTGTTTTTT. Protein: CAGGLAGNTGELFF.

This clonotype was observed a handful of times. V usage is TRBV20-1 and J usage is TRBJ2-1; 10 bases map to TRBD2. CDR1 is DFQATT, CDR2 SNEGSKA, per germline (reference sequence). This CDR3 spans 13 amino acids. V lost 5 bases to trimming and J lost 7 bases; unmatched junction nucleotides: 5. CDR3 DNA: TGCAGTGCTGGAGCGGGAGGGCCGAATGAGCAGTTCTTC. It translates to CSAGAGGPNEQFF.

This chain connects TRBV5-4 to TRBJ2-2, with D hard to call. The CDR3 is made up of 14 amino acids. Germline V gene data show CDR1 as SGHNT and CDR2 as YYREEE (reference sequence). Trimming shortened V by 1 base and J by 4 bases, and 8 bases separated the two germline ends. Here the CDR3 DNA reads TGTGCCAGCAGCTTGAATAGAATCACCGGGGAGCTGTTTTTT. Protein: CASSLNRITGELFF.

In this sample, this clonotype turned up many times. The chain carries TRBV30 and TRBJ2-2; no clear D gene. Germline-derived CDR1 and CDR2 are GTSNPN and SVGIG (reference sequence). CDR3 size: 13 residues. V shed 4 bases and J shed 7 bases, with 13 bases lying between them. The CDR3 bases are TGTGCCTGGAAAATCAGTGTGGACGGGGAGCTGTTTTTT. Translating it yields CAWKISVDGELFF. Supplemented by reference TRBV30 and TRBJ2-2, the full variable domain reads SQTIHQWPATLVQPVGSPLSLECTVEGTSNPNLYWYRQAAGRGLQLLFYSVGIGQISSEVPQNLSASRPQDRQFILSSKKLLLSDSGFYLCAWKISVDGELFFGEGSRLTVL.

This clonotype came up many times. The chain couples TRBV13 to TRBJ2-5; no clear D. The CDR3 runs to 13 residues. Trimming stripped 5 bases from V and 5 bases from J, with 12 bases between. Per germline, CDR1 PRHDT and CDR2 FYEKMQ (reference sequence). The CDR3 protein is CASSPSLRETQYF. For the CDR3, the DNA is TGTGCCAGCAGCCCCAGCTTGAGGGAGACCCAGTACTTC.

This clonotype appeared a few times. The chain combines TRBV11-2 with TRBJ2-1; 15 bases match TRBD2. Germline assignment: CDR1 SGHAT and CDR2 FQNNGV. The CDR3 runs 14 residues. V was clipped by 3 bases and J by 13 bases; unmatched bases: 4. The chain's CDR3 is CASSFRTSGRAQFF. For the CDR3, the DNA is TGTGCCAGCAGCTTCCGGACTAGCGGGAGGGCCCAGTTCTTC.

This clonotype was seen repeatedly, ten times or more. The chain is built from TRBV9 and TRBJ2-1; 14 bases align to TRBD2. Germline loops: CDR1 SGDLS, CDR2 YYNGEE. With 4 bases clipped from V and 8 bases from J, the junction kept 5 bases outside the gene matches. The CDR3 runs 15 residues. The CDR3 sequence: CASSWGLAGVDEQFF. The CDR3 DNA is TGTGCCAGCAGCTGGGGACTAGCGGGAGTCGATGAGCAGTTCTTC. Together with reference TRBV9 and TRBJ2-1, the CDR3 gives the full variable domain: DSGVTQTPKHLITATGQRVTLRCSPRSGDLSVYWYQQSLDQGLQFLIQYYNGEERAKGNILERFSAQQFPDLHSELNLSSLELGDSALYFCASSWGLAGVDEQFFGPGTRLTVL.

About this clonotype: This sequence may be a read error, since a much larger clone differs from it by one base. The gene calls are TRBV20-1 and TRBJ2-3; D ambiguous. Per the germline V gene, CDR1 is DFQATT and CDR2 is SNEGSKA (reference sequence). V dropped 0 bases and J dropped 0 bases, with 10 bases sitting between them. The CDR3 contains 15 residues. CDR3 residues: CSARDSSRSTDTQYF. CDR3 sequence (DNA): TGCAGTGCTAGAGATTCCAGCAGGAGCACAGATACGCAGTATTTT.

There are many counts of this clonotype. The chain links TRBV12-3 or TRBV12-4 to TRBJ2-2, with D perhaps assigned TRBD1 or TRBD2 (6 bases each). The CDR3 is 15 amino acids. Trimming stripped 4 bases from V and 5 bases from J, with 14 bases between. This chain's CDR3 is CASSSVGGETGELFF. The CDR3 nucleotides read TGTGCCAGCAGTTCGGTGGGGGGCGAAACCGGGGAGCTGTTTTTT.

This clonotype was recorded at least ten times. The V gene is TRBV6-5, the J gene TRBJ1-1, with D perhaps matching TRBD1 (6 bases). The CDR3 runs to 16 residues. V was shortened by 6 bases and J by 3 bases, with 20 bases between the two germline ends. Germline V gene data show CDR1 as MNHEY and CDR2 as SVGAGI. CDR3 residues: CASRDPGTSGDTEAFF. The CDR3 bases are TGTGCCAGCAGAGATCCCGGGACAAGTGGAGACACTGAAGCTTTCTTT.

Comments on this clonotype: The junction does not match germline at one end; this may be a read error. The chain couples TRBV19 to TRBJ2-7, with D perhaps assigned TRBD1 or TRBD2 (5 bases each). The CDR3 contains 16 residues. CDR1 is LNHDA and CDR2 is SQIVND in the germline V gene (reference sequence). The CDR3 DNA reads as TGTGCCTGTAGTAAGGGACCGGGACGTAGCTCCTACGAGCAGTACTTC. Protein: CACSKGPGRSSYEQYF.

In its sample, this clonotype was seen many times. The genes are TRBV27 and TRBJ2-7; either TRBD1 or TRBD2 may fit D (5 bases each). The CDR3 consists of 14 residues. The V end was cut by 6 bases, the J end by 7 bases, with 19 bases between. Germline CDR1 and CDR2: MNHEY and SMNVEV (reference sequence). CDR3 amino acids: CASSLGQGGSEQYF. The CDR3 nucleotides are TGTGCCAGCAGCCTAGGGCAGGGTGGGAGTGAGCAGTACTTC.